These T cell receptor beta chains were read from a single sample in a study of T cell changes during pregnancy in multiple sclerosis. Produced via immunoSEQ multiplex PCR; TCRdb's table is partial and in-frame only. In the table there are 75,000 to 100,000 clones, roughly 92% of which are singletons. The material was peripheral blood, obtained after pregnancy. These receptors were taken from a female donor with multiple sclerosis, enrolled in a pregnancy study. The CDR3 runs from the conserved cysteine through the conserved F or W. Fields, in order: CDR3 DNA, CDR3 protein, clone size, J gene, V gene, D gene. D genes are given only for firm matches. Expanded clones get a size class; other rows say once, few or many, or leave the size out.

CDR3 DNA: TGCGCCAGCAGCAGGGATAGCGGGGGAGAAGAGACCCAGTACTTC; CDR3 protein: CASSRDSGGEETQYF; clone size: .; J gene: TRBJ2-5; V gene: TRBV5-1; D gene: TRBD2
CDR3 DNA: TGTGCCAGTAGTATAGGAGGGGAGACCCAGTACTTC; CDR3 protein: CASSIGGETQYF; clone size: .; J gene: TRBJ2-5; V gene: TRBV19; D gene: .
CDR3 DNA: TGTGCCAGCAGCTTAGAGGGTAGCGGGACGGGGAATGAGCAGTTCTTC; CDR3 protein: CASSLEGSGTGNEQFF; clone size: .; J gene: TRBJ2-1; V gene: TRBV11-3; D gene: TRBD2
CDR3 DNA: TGTGCCAGCAGCGACATCGACCCAAGACTAGCGGACTACAATGAGCAGTTCTTC; CDR3 protein: CASSDIDPRLADYNEQFF; clone size: .; J gene: TRBJ2-1; V gene: TRBV7-8; D gene: TRBD2
CDR3 DNA: TGCGCCAGCAGTTTGGCCGGGGACAGGGCCTACGAGCAGTACTTC; CDR3 protein: CASSLAGDRAYEQYF; clone size: .; J gene: TRBJ2-7; V gene: TRBV5-1; D gene: TRBD1
CDR3 DNA: TGTGCCAGCAGCTTAGGGTCGGGAGCCTATGGCTACACCTTC; CDR3 protein: CASSLGSGAYGYTF; clone size: .; J gene: TRBJ1-2; V gene: TRBV7-9; D gene: .
CDR3 DNA: TGCGCCAGCAGTGGGGCCTCGTATGAAAAACTGTTTTTT; CDR3 protein: CASSGASYEKLFF; clone size: .; J gene: TRBJ1-4; V gene: TRBV10-2; D gene: .
CDR3 DNA: TGTGCCAGCAGCCCAGAAAGGACAGGGGTCACAGATACGCAGTATTTT; CDR3 protein: CASSPERTGVTDTQYF; clone size: .; J gene: TRBJ2-3; V gene: TRBV7-8; D gene: TRBD1
CDR3 DNA: TGTGCCAGCTCACCACTTCCGGTTATGAACACTGAAGCTTTCTTT; CDR3 protein: CASSPLPVMNTEAFF; clone size: .; J gene: TRBJ1-1; V gene: TRBV18; D gene: .
CDR3 DNA: TGTGCCAGCAGTTTAGACAGGAGTTCAGTTGAAAAACTGTTTTTT; CDR3 protein: CASSLDRSSVEKLFF; clone size: .; J gene: TRBJ1-4; V gene: TRBV6-6; D gene: .
CDR3 DNA: TGCGCCAGCAGCTTGGGGGACATATTGAACACTGAAGCTTTCTTT; CDR3 protein: CASSLGDILNTEAFF; clone size: .; J gene: TRBJ1-1; V gene: TRBV5-1; D gene: .
CDR3 DNA: TGCAGCGTTGGGGACAGGGGGCTTCAAGAGACCCAGTACTTC; CDR3 protein: CSVGDRGLQETQYF; clone size: .; J gene: TRBJ2-5; V gene: TRBV29-1; D gene: TRBD1
CDR3 DNA: TGTGCCAGCTCACCTCCCGGGACAGGCTATGGCTACACCTTC; CDR3 protein: CASSPPGTGYGYTF; clone size: .; J gene: TRBJ1-2; V gene: TRBV18; D gene: TRBD1
CDR3 DNA: TGTGCCAGCAGTTTCCCGGGGGATGAGCAGTTCTTC; CDR3 protein: CASSFPGDEQFF; clone size: .; J gene: TRBJ2-1; V gene: TRBV6-6; D gene: .
CDR3 DNA: TGTGCCAGCGGGACTAGTCCAGATACGCAGTATTTT; CDR3 protein: CASGTSPDTQYF; clone size: .; J gene: TRBJ2-3; V gene: TRBV28; D gene: TRBD2
CDR3 DNA: TGTGCCAGCAGCTTAGGGGGACAGACTAATGAGCAGTTCTTC; CDR3 protein: CASSLGGQTNEQFF; clone size: .; J gene: TRBJ2-1; V gene: TRBV11-3; D gene: TRBD1
CDR3 DNA: TGTGCCAGCAGCCTAACGAAGGGGGCCGAGCAGTACTTC; CDR3 protein: CASSLTKGAEQYF; clone size: .; J gene: TRBJ2-7; V gene: TRBV7-9; D gene: TRBD1
CDR3 DNA: TGTGCCAGTAGTATGAGCTCCTATAATTCACCCCTCCACTTT; CDR3 protein: CASSMSSYNSPLHF; clone size: .; J gene: TRBJ1-6; V gene: TRBV19; D gene: .
CDR3 DNA: TGTGCCTGGAGTGGACTAGCGGGGGGGCTTGAGACCCAGTACTTC; CDR3 protein: CAWSGLAGGLETQYF; clone size: .; J gene: TRBJ2-5; V gene: TRBV30; D gene: TRBD2
CDR3 DNA: TGTGCCAGCAGTTCCGGAAAGAGGGTCTGGGATACGCAGTATTTT; CDR3 protein: CASSSGKRVWDTQYF; clone size: .; J gene: TRBJ2-3; V gene: TRBV6-5; D gene: .
CDR3 DNA: TGTGCCAGCAGCTTAATTGACCACGGGGACACTGAAGCTTTCTTT; CDR3 protein: CASSLIDHGDTEAFF; clone size: .; J gene: TRBJ1-1; V gene: TRBV11-1; D gene: .
CDR3 DNA: TGCGCCAGCAGTGATGGGACAGATTTTAACTATGGCTACACCTTC; CDR3 protein: CASSDGTDFNYGYTF; clone size: .; J gene: TRBJ1-2; V gene: TRBV10-1; D gene: TRBD1
CDR3 DNA: TGTGCCTGGAGTCGGGGACTTCGTGGAACAACTAATGAAAAACTGTTTTTT; CDR3 protein: CAWSRGLRGTTNEKLFF; clone size: .; J gene: TRBJ1-4; V gene: TRBV30; D gene: .
CDR3 DNA: TGTGCCAGCAGCTTAGTTGGACAGGGGGTCGGTACGCAGTATTTT; CDR3 protein: CASSLVGQGVGTQYF; clone size: .; J gene: TRBJ2-3; V gene: TRBV7-2; D gene: TRBD1
CDR3 DNA: TGTGCCATGAATATGGACAGGGGATACGAGCAGTACTTC; CDR3 protein: CAMNMDRGYEQYF; clone size: .; J gene: TRBJ2-7; V gene: TRBV10-3; D gene: TRBD1
CDR3 DNA: TGTGCCAGCAGGCAGGGACAGCTAGAAGAGACCCAGTACTTC; CDR3 protein: CASRQGQLEETQYF; clone size: .; J gene: TRBJ2-5; V gene: TRBV6-5; D gene: TRBD1
CDR3 DNA: TGTGCCAGCAGTTACCCTTCTTTGACAGGGAGCGAGACCCAGTACTTC; CDR3 protein: CASSYPSLTGSETQYF; clone size: once; J gene: TRBJ2-5; V gene: TRBV6-6; D gene: TRBD1
CDR3 DNA: TGTGCCAGCAGTTACTTGACAGGGAATGGCTACACCTTC; CDR3 protein: CASSYLTGNGYTF; clone size: .; J gene: TRBJ1-2; V gene: TRBV6-5; D gene: TRBD1
CDR3 DNA: TGTGCCTGGAGTAGACTCGGGACAGGGGCCCTTAACTATGGCTACACCTTC; CDR3 protein: CAWSRLGTGALNYGYTF; clone size: once; J gene: TRBJ1-2; V gene: TRBV30; D gene: TRBD1
CDR3 DNA: TGTGCCAGCAGCTTAATCGGGGAAATCTCTGGAAACACCATATATTTT; CDR3 protein: CASSLIGEISGNTIYF; clone size: .; J gene: TRBJ1-3; V gene: TRBV7-2; D gene: .
CDR3 DNA: TGTGCCAGCAGCCAAACGGGACCGAGGGGGCCAGAAGCTTTCTTT; CDR3 protein: CASSQTGPRGPEAFF; clone size: .; J gene: TRBJ1-1; V gene: TRBV14; D gene: TRBD1
CDR3 DNA: TGTGCCAGCAGCCAGGGGAGCGGGAGTTTGGATGAGCAGTTCTTC; CDR3 protein: CASSQGSGSLDEQFF; clone size: once; J gene: TRBJ2-1; V gene: TRBV5-5; D gene: TRBD2
CDR3 DNA: TGTGCCACCCGAATTGGGGAACAGGGGGCCTACGAGCAGTACTTC; CDR3 protein: CATRIGEQGAYEQYF; clone size: .; J gene: TRBJ2-7; V gene: TRBV28; D gene: TRBD1
CDR3 DNA: TGTGCCAGCAGCACCCTAAGGGGCAGGGTGGGGACTGAAGCTTTCTTT; CDR3 protein: CASSTLRGRVGTEAFF; clone size: .; J gene: TRBJ1-1; V gene: TRBV11-2; D gene: .
CDR3 DNA: TGTGCCAGCCTTAGGACAGGGCGTTCCTACAATGAGCAGTTCTTC; CDR3 protein: CASLRTGRSYNEQFF; clone size: once; J gene: TRBJ2-1; V gene: TRBV19; D gene: TRBD1
CDR3 DNA: TGTGCCAGCCGGGTCGGACAGGGGTTGTATGGCACCGGGGAGCTGTTTTTT; CDR3 protein: CASRVGQGLYGTGELFF; clone size: once; J gene: TRBJ2-2; V gene: TRBV27; D gene: TRBD1
CDR3 DNA: TGTGCCAGTAGTACCCCCCTCCCGGGAGCAACAGCCCGAAACACCGGGGAGCTGTTTTTT; CDR3 protein: CASSTPLPGATARNTGELFF; clone size: few; J gene: TRBJ2-2; V gene: TRBV19; D gene: .
CDR3 DNA: TGTGCCAGCAGCTTACTCCTTGGGGCTGGGGATACGCAGTATTTT; CDR3 protein: CASSLLLGAGDTQYF; clone size: .; J gene: TRBJ2-3; V gene: TRBV11-3; D gene: .
CDR3 DNA: TGCGCCAGCAGCTTGTTTGGACAAAGAAACTTCTACGAGCAGTACTTC; CDR3 protein: CASSLFGQRNFYEQYF; clone size: .; J gene: TRBJ2-7; V gene: TRBV5-1; D gene: .
CDR3 DNA: TGCGCCAGCAGCTTACTAGCGGGGGGGCTTGAGACCCAGTACTTC; CDR3 protein: CASSLLAGGLETQYF; clone size: .; J gene: TRBJ2-5; V gene: TRBV5-1; D gene: TRBD2
CDR3 DNA: TGTGCCAGCAGCCCCGGCGGGACTGAAGCTTTCTTT; CDR3 protein: CASSPGGTEAFF; clone size: .; J gene: TRBJ1-1; V gene: TRBV21-1; D gene: .
CDR3 DNA: TGTGCCAGCAGCTCTCCTTTGAGCGGGGCATACTACGAGCAGTACTTC; CDR3 protein: CASSSPLSGAYYEQYF; clone size: .; J gene: TRBJ2-7; V gene: TRBV5-4; D gene: TRBD2
CDR3 DNA: TGTGCCAGCAGTACTCGACAGGGTTCTGGGGCCAACGTCCTGACTTTC; CDR3 protein: CASSTRQGSGANVLTF; clone size: .; J gene: TRBJ2-6; V gene: TRBV27; D gene: TRBD1
CDR3 DNA: TGTGCCAGCAGCTTAGGGGCAGCTTCCGGGGTCGCTTTCTTT; CDR3 protein: CASSLGAASGVAFF; clone size: once; J gene: TRBJ1-1; V gene: TRBV7-9; D gene: .
CDR3 DNA: TGCGCCAGCAGCCAAGATGCGGGGGCGGTTGAGCAGTTCTTC; CDR3 protein: CASSQDAGAVEQFF; clone size: .; J gene: TRBJ2-1; V gene: TRBV4-3; D gene: .
CDR3 DNA: TGTGCCAGCAGTGATGGCAGTCCCCTTTACGAGCAGTACTTC; CDR3 protein: CASSDGSPLYEQYF; clone size: .; J gene: TRBJ2-7; V gene: TRBV2; D gene: .